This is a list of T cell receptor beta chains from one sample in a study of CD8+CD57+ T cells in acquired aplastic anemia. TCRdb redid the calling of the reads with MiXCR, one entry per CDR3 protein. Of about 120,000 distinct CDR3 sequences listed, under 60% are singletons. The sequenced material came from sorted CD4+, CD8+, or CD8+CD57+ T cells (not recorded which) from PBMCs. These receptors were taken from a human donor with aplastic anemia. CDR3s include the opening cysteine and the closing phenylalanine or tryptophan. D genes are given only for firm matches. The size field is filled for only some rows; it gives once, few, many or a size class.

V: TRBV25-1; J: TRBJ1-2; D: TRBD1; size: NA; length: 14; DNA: TGTGCCAGCAGTGACGTCGCCAGGGGGCATGGCTACACCTTC; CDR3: CASSDVARGHGYTF
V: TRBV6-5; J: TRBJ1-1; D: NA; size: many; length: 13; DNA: TGTGCCAGCAGTTATGGAGGAGACACTGAAGCTTTCTTT; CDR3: CASSYGGDTEAFF
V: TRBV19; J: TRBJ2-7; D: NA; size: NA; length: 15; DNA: TGTGCCAGTAGTGCCTCCGGGACGCCGTCTCACGAGCAGTACTTC; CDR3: CASSASGTPSHEQYF
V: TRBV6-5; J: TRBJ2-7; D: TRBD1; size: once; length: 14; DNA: TGTGCCAGCAGTTATGGGACAGGGTTCTACGAGCAGTACTTC; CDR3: CASSYGTGFYEQYF
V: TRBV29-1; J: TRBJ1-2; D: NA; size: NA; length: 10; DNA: TGCAGCGCAGGCGGATATGGCTACACCTTC; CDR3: CSAGGYGYTF
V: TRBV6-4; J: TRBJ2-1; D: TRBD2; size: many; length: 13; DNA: TGTGCCAGCAGCAACGGGGGGGGCCATGAGCAGTTCTTC; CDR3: CASSNGGGHEQFF
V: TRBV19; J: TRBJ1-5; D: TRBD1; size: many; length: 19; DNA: TGTGCCAGTAGTATAAGGGCGGGACAGGGGGCGCATAGCAATCAGCCCCAGCATTTT; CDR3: CASSIRAGQGAHSNQPQHF
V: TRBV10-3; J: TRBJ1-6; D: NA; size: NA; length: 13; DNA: TGTGCCGGGCGACAGGACCGTAATTCACCCCTCCACTTT; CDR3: CAGRQDRNSPLHF
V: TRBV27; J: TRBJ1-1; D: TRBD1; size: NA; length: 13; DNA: TGTGCCAGCAGGACAGGGGGTTGGACTGAAGCTTTCTTT; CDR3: CASRTGGWTEAFF
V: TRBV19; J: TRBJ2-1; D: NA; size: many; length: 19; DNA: TGTGCCAGTAGCACGCGGGGACTTGCGGACAGGAGCTCCTACAATGAGCAGTTCTTC; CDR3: CASSTRGLADRSSYNEQFF
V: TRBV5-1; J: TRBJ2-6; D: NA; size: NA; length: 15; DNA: TGCGCCAGCAGCCAGGGGGGGTCTGGGGCCAACGTCCTGACTTTC; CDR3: CASSQGGSGANVLTF
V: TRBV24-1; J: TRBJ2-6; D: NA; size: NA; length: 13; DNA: TGTGCCACCAGATCCTCTCTGGGGAACACTGAAGCTTTC; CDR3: CATRSSLGNTEAF
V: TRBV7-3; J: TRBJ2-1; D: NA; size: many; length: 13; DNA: TGTGCCAGCAGCATCGGGAGTTACAATGAGCAGTTCTTC; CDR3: CASSIGSYNEQFF
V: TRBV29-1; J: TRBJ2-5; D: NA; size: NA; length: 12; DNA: TGCAGCGTTGGTGGGGGATCGGGGACCCAGTACTTC; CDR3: CSVGGGSGTQYF
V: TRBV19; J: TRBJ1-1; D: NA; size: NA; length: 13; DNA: TGTGCCAGTAGTATAAACGGCAGCCCGAGAGCTTTCTTT; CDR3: CASSINGSPRAFF
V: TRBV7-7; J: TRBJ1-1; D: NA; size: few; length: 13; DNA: TGTGCCAGCAGCTTAGAGGTGAACACTGAAGCTTTCTTT; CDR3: CASSLEVNTEAFF
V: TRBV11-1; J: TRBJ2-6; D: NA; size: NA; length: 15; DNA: TGTGCCAGCTCAGGGGAGGGATCTGGGGCCAACGTCCTGACTTTC; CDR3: CASSGEGSGANVLTF
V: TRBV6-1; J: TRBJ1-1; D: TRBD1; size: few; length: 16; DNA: TGTGCCAGCAGTGAAGCGCGTCACAGGGGGGACACTGAAGCTTTCTTT; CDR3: CASSEARHRGDTEAFF
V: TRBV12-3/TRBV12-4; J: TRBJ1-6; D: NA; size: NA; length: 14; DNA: TGTGCCAGCAGTCTCGGGACTGACAATTCACCCCTCCACTTT; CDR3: CASSLGTDNSPLHF
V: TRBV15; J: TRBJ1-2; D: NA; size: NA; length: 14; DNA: TGTGCCACCAGTTTGGAGAAGGGGGTCTATGGCTACACCTTC; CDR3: CATSLEKGVYGYTF
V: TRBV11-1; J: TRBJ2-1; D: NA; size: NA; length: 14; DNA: TGTGCCAGCAGCTTAGTGGCGGCCGACAATGAGCAGTTCTTC; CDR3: CASSLVAADNEQFF
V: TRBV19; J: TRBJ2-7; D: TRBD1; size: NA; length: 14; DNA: TGTGCCAGTAGTTTACGACAGGGAAACTACGAGCAGTACTTC; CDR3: CASSLRQGNYEQYF
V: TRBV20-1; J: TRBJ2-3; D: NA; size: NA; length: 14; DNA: TGCAGTGCCCCGTTTCAGGGGGAGGCAGATACGCAGTATTTT; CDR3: CSAPFQGEADTQYF